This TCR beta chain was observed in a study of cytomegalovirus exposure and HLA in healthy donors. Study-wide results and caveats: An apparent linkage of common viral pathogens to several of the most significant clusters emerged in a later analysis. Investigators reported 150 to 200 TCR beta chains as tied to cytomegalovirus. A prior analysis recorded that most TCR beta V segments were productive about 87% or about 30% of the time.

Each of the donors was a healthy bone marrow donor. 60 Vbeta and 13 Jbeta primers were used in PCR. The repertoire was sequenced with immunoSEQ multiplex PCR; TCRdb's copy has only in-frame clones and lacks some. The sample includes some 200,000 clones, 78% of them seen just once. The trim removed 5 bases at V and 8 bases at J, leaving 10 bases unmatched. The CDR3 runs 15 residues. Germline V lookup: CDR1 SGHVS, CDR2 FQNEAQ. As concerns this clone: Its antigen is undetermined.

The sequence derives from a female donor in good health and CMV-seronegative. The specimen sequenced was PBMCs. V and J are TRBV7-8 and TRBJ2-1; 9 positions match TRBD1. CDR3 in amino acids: CASSPGQGTIDEQFF. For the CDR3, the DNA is TGTGCCAGCAGCCCAGGACAGGGGACTATAGATGAGCAGTTCTTC.